A selection of T cell receptor beta chains follows, all from one sample in a study of a mutant IDH1 vaccine in newly diagnosed glioma. No cognate antigen is known for these TCRs. This table comes from immunoSEQ multiplex PCR, and its TCRdb copy is limited to in-frame clones, with some not included. Seen here are some 25,000 clones, around 77% observed once, and the top ten hold about 9.4%. The sequencing here drew on PBMCs, taken from a glioma patient whose treatment included an IDH1 peptide vaccine. These receptor sequences come from a woman between 18 and 29 years old with glioma. The CDR3 runs from the conserved cysteine through the conserved F or W. Fields, in order: J gene, clone size, V gene, D gene, CDR3 protein, CDR3 DNA. The D gene is left open where the match is weak. Clone size is not always given. Where it is, it says once, few, many or a class for expanded clones.

TRBJ1-3 NA TRBV18 NA CASMDSNSGNTIYF TGTGCCAGTATGGACAGCAACTCTGGAAACACCATATATTTT
TRBJ2-3 NA TRBV7-9 NA CASSLALAGTDTQYF TGTGCCAGCAGCTTAGCGTTAGCGGGCACAGATACGCAGTATTTT
TRBJ2-3 NA TRBV4-3 NA CASSQGTGRYTDTQYF TGCGCCAGCAGCCAAGGAACCGGGCGCTACACAGATACGCAGTATTTT
TRBJ2-7 NA TRBV9 NA CASSVAVEGWKYF TGTGCCAGCAGCGTAGCCGTTGAGGGTTGGAAGTACTTC
TRBJ2-2 NA TRBV5-1 TRBD1 CASSLVQGGTGELFF TGCGCCAGCAGCTTGGTACAGGGGGGAACCGGGGAGCTGTTTTTT
TRBJ1-1 few TRBV19 NA CASSPPGGKTEAFF TGTGCCAGTAGTCCCCCTGGGGGTAAGACTGAAGCTTTCTTT
TRBJ2-7 NA TRBV5-4 NA CASSPGRELYEQYF TGTGCCAGCAGCCCCGGGCGGGAACTCTACGAGCAGTACTTC
TRBJ1-2 NA TRBV10-3 TRBD1 CAITGTGDGYTF TGTGCCATCACTGGGACAGGCGACGGCTACACCTTC
TRBJ2-7 once TRBV5-4 NA CASSPSGSYEQYF TGTGCCAGCAGCCCTTCCGGCTCCTACGAGCAGTACTTC
TRBJ2-2 NA TRBV6-6 NA CASSLLGFTGELFF TGTGCCAGCAGTTTATTAGGTTTCACCGGGGAGCTGTTTTTT
TRBJ1-5 NA TRBV5-4 NA CASSPGPGVNSNQPQHF TGTGCCAGCTCGCCGGGCCCAGGGGTTAATAGCAATCAGCCCCAGCATTTT
TRBJ2-7 NA TRBV15 NA CATSRGGANYEQYF TGTGCCACCAGCAGAGGGGGGGCAAACTACGAGCAGTACTTC
TRBJ1-1 NA TRBV19 TRBD1 CATRTGGTNTEAFF TGTGCCACCCGGACAGGGGGGACGAACACTGAAGCTTTCTTT
TRBJ1-1 once TRBV29-1 NA CQARQMGTEAFF TGCCAAGCGCGGCAGATGGGGACTGAAGCTTTCTTT
TRBJ1-1 NA TRBV7-6 TRBD1 CASSPRDSFNTEAFF TGTGCCAGCAGCCCCCGGGACAGCTTTAACACTGAAGCTTTCTTT
TRBJ2-7 once TRBV5-1 TRBD1 CASSGGTGLYEQYF TGCGCCAGCAGCGGCGGGACAGGGCTGTACGAGCAGTACTTC
TRBJ2-5 NA TRBV5-4 NA CASNTPTQETQYF TGTGCCAGCAACACCCCCACCCAAGAGACCCAGTACTTC
TRBJ2-7 NA TRBV6-1 NA CASREYSYEQYF TGTGCCAGCCGGGAGTATTCCTACGAGCAGTACTTC
TRBJ2-1 NA TRBV21-1 NA CASSKDEAGPYNEQFF TGTGCCAGCAGCAAAGATGAGGCAGGACCGTACAATGAGCAGTTCTTC
TRBJ1-3 NA TRBV10-3 NA CAISESGTGNTIYF TGTGCCATCAGTGAGTCGGGGACGGGAAACACCATATATTTT
TRBJ2-1 NA TRBV7-9 NA CASSLVGRHNEQFF TGTGCCAGCAGCTTAGTTGGACGGCACAATGAGCAGTTCTTC
TRBJ1-5 few TRBV18 NA CASSPYGTRGPPGPQHF TGTGCCAGCTCACCATACGGCACTCGAGGTCCTCCGGGGCCCCAGCATTTT
TRBJ2-1 NA TRBV29-1 TRBD2 CSVVPLRGATYNEQFF TGCAGCGTTGTTCCCTTGCGGGGGGCAACCTACAATGAGCAGTTCTTC
TRBJ1-1 NA TRBV18 NA CASSPRRDATEAFF TGTGCCAGCTCACCTCGGAGAGACGCCACTGAAGCTTTCTTT
TRBJ2-5 NA TRBV27 TRBD1 CASSPPGQVRSQYF TGTGCCAGCAGTCCACCCGGACAGGTCCGGTCCCAGTACTTC
TRBJ2-5 NA TRBV29-1 NA CSVTGLNQETQYF TGCAGCGTTACGGGCCTAAATCAAGAGACCCAGTACTTC
TRBJ2-3 NA TRBV9 NA CASSVGNDDTQYF TGTGCCAGCAGCGTAGGAAACGACGATACGCAGTATTTT
TRBJ1-5 once TRBV19 NA CASNDLVGSNQPQHF TGTGCCAGTAACGACCTCGTGGGTAGCAATCAGCCCCAGCATTTT
TRBJ1-4 NA TRBV7-2 TRBD1 CASSLTGGRGNEKLFF TGTGCCAGCAGCCTGACAGGGGGCCGGGGTAATGAAAAACTGTTTTTT
TRBJ2-1 NA TRBV5-6 TRBD2 CASSLGLATYNEQFF TGTGCCAGCAGCTTAGGACTAGCGACTTACAATGAGCAGTTCTTC
TRBJ2-1 NA TRBV14 TRBD2 CASSQDQGLAAFHSYNEQFF TGTGCCAGCAGCCAAGATCAGGGACTAGCGGCCTTCCACTCCTACAATGAGCAGTTCTTC